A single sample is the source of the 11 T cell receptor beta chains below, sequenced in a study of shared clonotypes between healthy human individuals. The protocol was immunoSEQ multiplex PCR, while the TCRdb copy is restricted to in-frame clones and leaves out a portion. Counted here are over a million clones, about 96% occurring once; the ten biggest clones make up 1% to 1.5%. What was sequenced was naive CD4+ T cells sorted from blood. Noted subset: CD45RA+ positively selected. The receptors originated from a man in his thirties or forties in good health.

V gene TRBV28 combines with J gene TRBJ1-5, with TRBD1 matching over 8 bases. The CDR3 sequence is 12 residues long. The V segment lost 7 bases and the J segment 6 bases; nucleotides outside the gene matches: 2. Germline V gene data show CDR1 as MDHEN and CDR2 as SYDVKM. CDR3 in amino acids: CASNTGGQPQHF. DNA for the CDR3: TGTGCCAGCAATACAGGGGGTCAGCCCCAGCATTTT.

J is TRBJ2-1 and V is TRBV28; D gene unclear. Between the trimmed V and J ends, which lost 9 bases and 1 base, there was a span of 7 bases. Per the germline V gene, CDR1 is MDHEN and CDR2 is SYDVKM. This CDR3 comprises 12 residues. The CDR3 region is CASENSYNEQFF. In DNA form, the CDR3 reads TGTGCCAGTGAGAATTCCTACAATGAGCAGTTCTTC.

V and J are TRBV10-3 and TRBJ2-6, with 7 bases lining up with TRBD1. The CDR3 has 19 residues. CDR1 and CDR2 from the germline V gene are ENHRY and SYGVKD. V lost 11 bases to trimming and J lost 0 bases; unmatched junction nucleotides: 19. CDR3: CAVSGLEGGGSSGANVLTF. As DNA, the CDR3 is TGTGCCGTATCGGGCTTAGAAGGGGGCGGATCCTCTGGGGCCAACGTCCTGACTTTC.

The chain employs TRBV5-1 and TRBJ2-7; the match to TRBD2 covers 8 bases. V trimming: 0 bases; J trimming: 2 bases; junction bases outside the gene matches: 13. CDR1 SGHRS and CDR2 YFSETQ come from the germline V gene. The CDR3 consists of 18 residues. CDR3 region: CASSLGWRGTSGPYEQYF. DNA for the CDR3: TGCGCCAGCAGCTTGGGCTGGCGGGGAACTAGCGGTCCCTACGAGCAGTACTTC. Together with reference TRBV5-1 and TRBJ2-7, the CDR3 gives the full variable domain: KAGVTQTPRYLIKTRGQQVTLSCSPISGHRSVSWYQQTPGQGLQFLFEYFSETQRNKGNFPGRFSGRQFSNSRSEMNVSTLELGDSALYLCASSLGWRGTSGPYEQYFGPGTRLTVT.

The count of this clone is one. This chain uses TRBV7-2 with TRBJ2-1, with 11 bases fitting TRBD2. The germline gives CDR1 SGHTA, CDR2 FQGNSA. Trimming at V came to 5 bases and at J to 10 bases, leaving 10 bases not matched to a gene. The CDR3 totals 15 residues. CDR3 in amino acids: CASSRSGRGRKEQFF. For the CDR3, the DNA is TGTGCCAGCAGCCGTAGCGGGAGGGGGCGAAAGGAGCAGTTCTTC.

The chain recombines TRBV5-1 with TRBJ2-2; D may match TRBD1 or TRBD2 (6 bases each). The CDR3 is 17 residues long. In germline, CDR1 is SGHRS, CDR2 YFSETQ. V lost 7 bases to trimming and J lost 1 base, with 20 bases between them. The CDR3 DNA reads TGCGCCAGCGGGGGCGCTAGCGTCCAATTGAACACCGGGGAGCTGTTTTTT. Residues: CASGGASVQLNTGELFF.

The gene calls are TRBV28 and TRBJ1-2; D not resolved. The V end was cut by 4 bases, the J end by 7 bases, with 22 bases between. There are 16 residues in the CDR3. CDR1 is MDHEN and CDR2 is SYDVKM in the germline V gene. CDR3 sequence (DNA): TGTGCCAGCAGTTGGGATCCCGTTGTGGGTGGCTTTGGCTACACCTTC. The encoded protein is CASSWDPVVGGFGYTF.

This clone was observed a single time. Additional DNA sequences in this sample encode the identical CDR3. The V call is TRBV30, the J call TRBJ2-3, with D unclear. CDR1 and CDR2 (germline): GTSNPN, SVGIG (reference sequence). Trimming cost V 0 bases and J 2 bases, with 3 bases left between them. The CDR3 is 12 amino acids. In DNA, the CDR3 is TGTGCCTGGAGTGTTTTCACAGATACGCAGTATTTT. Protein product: CAWSVFTDTQYF.

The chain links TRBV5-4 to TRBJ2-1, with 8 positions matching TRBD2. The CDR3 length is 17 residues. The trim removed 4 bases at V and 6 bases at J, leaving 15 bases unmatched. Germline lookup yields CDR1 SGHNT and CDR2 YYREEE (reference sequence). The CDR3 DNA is TGTGCCAGCAGCACACGTCTTTCGGGAGGGCCGATCAATGAGCAGTTCTTC. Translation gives CASSTRLSGGPINEQFF.

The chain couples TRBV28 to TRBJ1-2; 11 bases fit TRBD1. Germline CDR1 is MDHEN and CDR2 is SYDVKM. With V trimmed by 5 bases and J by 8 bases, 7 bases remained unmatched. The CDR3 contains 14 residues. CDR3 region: CASSPRDRGRGYTF. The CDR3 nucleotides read TGTGCCAGCAGTCCCCGGGACAGGGGGAGAGGCTACACCTTC.

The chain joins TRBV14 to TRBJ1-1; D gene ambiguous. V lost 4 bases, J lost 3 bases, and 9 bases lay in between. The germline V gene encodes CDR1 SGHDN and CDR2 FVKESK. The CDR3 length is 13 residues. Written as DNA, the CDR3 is TGTGCCAGCAGCCTATATCCGGACACTGAAGCTTTCTTT. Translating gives CASSLYPDTEAFF.